This entry is about one T cell receptor beta chain. Antigen specificity is unknown. Germline V gene lookup returns CDR1 MDHEN and CDR2 SYDVKM. The V end was cut by 5 bases, the J end by 7 bases, with 8 bases between. The CDR3 loop spans 11 amino acids. These data belong to a study of cytomegalovirus exposure and HLA in healthy donors. Study-wide results and limits: Most TCR sequences showed up rarely, but some public TCRs showed up in many donors.

Libraries were prepared by immunoSEQ multiplex PCR; TCRdb keeps only in-frame clonotypes and omits some of them. Of over 55,000 clones in the sample, roughly 96% were seen once. The sequenced sample was PBMCs. This receptor was taken from a man aged 18 to 30 in good health and CMV-seronegative. The chain joins TRBV28 to TRBJ1-2; no reliable D call. For the CDR3, the DNA is TGTGCCAGCAGTCCTTCTCGTGGCTACACCTTC. Protein: CASSPSRGYTF.